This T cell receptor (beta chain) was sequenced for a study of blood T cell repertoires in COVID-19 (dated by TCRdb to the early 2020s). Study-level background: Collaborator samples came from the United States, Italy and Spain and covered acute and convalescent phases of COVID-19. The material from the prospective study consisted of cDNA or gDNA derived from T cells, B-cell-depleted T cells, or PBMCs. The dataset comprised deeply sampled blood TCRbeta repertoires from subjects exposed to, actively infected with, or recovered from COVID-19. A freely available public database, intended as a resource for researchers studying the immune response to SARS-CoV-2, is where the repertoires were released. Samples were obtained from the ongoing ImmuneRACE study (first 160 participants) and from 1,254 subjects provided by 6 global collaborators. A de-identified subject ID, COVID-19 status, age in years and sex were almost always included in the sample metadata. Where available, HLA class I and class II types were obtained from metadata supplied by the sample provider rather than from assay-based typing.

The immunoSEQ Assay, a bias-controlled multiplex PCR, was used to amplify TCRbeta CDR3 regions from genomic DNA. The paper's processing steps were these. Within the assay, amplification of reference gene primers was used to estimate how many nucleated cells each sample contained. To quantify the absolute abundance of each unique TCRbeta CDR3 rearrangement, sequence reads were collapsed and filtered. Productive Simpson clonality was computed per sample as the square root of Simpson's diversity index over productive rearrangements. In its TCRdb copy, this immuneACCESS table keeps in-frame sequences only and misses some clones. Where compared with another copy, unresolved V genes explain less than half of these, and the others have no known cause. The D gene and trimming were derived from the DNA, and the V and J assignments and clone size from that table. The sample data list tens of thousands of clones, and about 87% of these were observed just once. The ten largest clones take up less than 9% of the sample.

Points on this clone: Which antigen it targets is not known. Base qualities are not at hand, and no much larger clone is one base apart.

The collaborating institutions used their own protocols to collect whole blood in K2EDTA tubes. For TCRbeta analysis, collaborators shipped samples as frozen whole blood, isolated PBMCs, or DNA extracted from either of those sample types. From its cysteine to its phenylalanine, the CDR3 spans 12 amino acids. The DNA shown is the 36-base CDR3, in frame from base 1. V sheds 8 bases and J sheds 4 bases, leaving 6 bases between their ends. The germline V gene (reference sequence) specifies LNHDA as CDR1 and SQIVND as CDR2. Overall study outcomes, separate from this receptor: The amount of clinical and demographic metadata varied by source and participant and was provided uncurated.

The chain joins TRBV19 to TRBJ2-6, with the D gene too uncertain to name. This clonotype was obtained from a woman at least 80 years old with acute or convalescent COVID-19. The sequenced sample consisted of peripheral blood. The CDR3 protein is CASLSGANVLTF. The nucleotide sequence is TGTGCCAGTCTGAGCGGGGCCAACGTCCTGACTTTC.